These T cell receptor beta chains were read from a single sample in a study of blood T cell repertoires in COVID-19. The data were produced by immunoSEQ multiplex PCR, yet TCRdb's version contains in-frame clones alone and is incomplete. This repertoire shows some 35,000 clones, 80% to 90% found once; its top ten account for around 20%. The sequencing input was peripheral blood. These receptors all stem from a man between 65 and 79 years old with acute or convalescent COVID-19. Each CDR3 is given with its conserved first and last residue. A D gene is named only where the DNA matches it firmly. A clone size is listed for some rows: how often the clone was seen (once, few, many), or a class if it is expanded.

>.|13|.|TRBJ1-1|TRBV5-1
CASGLGQSNEAFF
TGCGCCAGCGGGCTCGGACAATCTAATGAAGCTTTCTTT
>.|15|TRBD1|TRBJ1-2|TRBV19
CASSINRPGGSGYTF
TGTGCCAGTAGTATCAATCGCCCAGGGGGCTCTGGCTACACCTTC
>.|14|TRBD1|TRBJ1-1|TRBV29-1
CSVKDRIVVTEAFF
TGCAGCGTTAAGGACAGGATCGTGGTCACTGAAGCTTTCTTT
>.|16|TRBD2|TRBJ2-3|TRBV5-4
CASSLASGSFTDTQYF
TGTGCCAGCAGCTTGGCTAGCGGGAGTTTTACAGATACGCAGTATTTT
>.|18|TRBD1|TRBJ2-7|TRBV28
CASSPDPSGQLLSYEQYF
TGTGCCAGCAGTCCTGACCCCTCGGGACAGCTTCTCTCCTACGAGCAGTACTTC
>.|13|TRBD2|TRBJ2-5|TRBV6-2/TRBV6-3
CASSYGASGAQYF
TGTGCCAGCAGTTACGGGGCTAGCGGGGCACAGTACTTC
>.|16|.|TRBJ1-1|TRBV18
CASSPTTVRANTEAFF
TGTGCCAGCTCACCAACAACCGTCAGGGCGAACACTGAAGCTTTCTTT
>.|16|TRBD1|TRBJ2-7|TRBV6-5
CASSYSRAGGSYEQYF
TGTGCCAGCAGTTACTCGAGGGCAGGGGGCTCCTACGAGCAGTACTTC
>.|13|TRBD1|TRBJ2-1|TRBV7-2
CASSLGQGMGQFF
TGTGCCAGCAGCTTAGGACAGGGAATGGGTCAGTTCTTC
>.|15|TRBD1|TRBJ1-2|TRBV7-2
CASRSTGTGVGGYTF
TGTGCCAGCAGATCAACCGGGACAGGGGTTGGTGGCTACACCTTC
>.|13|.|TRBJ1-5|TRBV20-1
CSASQTDNQPQHF
TGCAGTGCTAGTCAGACAGACAATCAGCCCCAGCATTTT
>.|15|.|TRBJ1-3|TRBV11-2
CASSLAGSSGNTIYF
TGTGCCAGCAGCTTAGCAGGGTCCTCTGGAAACACCATATATTTT
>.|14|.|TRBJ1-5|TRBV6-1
CASSEDSNNQPQHF
TGTGCCAGCAGTGAAGACAGTAACAATCAGCCCCAGCATTTT
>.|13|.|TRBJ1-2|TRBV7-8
CASSLGPGYGYTF
TGTGCCAGCAGCTTAGGGCCTGGCTATGGCTACACCTTC
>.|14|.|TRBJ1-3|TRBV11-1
CASSSFSSGNTIYF
TGTGCCAGCAGCTCATTTAGCTCTGGAAACACCATATATTTT
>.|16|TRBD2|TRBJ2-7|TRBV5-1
CASSSGTIILTYEQYF
TGCGCCAGCAGTTCCGGGACTATAATCCTAACCTACGAGCAGTACTTC
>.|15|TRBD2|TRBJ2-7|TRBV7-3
CASRVPGLAGDEQYF
TGTGCCAGCAGAGTTCCCGGACTAGCGGGAGACGAGCAGTACTTC
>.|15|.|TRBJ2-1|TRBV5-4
CASSLATGEVNEQFF
TGTGCCAGCAGCTTGGCTACAGGGGAGGTGAATGAGCAGTTCTTC
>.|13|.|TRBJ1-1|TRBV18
CASSPREQIEAFF
TGTGCCAGCTCACCACGGGAGCAGATTGAAGCTTTCTTT
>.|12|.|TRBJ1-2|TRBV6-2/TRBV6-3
CASSFRVDGYTF
TGTGCCAGCAGTTTCAGGGTCGATGGCTACACCTTC
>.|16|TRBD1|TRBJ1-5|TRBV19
CASTPFRTGDNQPQHF
TGTGCCAGTACCCCGTTTCGGACAGGGGACAATCAGCCCCAGCATTTT
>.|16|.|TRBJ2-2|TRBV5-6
CASSPRLASRTGELFF
TGTGCCAGCAGCCCGCGACTGGCGAGCCGTACCGGGGAGCTGTTTTTT
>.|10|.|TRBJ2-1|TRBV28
CASSRNEQFF
TGTGCCAGCAGCCGGAATGAGCAGTTCTTC
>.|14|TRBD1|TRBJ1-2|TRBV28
CASSPQGAYYGYTF
TGTGCCAGCAGTCCTCAGGGGGCCTACTATGGCTACACCTTC
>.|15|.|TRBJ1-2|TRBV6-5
CASTTTGLANYGYTF
TGTGCCAGCACTACAACAGGATTAGCTAACTATGGCTACACCTTC
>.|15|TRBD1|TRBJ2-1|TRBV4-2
CASSQGDRAHNEQFF
TGTGCCAGCAGCCAGGGGGACAGGGCCCACAATGAGCAGTTCTTC
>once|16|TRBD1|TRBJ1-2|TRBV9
CASDPGQGAPEHGYTF
TGTGCCAGCGACCCGGGACAGGGAGCTCCGGAGCATGGCTACACCTTC
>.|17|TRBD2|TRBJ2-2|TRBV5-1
CASSLDASGRASGELFF
TGCGCCAGCAGCTTGGACGCTAGCGGGAGGGCCAGCGGGGAGCTGTTTTTT
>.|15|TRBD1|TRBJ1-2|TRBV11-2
CASSYGQGGNYGYTF
TGTGCCAGCAGCTACGGACAGGGCGGTAACTATGGCTACACCTTC
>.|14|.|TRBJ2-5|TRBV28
CASSFFGARETQYF
TGTGCCAGCAGTTTTTTTGGGGCCAGGGAGACCCAGTACTTC
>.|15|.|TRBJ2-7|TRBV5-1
CASSLEGREFHEQYF
TGCGCCAGCAGCTTGGAGGGTCGGGAGTTCCACGAGCAGTACTTC
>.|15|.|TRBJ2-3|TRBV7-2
CASSLASGRTDTQYF
TGTGCCAGCAGCTTAGCTAGCGGACGCACAGATACGCAGTATTTT
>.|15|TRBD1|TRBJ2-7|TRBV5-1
CASSNPDRTSYEQYF
TGCGCCAGCAGCAACCCGGACAGGACCTCCTACGAGCAGTACTTC
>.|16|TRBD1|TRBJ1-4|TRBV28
CASRRTGGTTNEKLFF
TGTGCCAGCAGGCGGACAGGGGGCACCACTAATGAAAAACTGTTTTTT
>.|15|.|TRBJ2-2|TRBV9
CASSVDGYSGGELFF
TGTGCCAGCAGCGTAGACGGTTATTCCGGCGGGGAGCTGTTTTTT
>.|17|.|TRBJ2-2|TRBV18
CASSPSAKNRGTGELFF
TGTGCCAGCTCCCCGAGCGCCAAGAACCGAGGCACCGGGGAGCTGTTTTTT
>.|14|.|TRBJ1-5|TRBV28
CASDSGGRHEAQHF
TGTGCCAGCGATTCGGGGGGCCGCCATGAGGCCCAGCATTTT
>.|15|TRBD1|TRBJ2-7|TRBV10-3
CAISTPGQGSPEQYF
TGTGCCATCAGTACCCCGGGACAGGGGTCTCCCGAGCAGTACTTC
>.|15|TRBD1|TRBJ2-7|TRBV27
CASSPRGQGRHEQYF
TGTGCCAGCAGTCCAAGGGGACAGGGGAGGCACGAGCAGTACTTC
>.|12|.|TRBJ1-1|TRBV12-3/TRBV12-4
CASSLARGRAFF
TGTGCCAGCAGTTTGGCCAGGGGACGAGCTTTCTTT
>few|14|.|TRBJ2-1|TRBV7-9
CASSFTGLNNEQFF
TGTGCCAGCAGCTTTACCGGACTTAACAATGAGCAGTTCTTC
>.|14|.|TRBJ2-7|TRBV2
CASSEGGPLSEQYF
TGTGCCAGCAGTGAAGGAGGGCCTCTCTCCGAGCAGTACTTC
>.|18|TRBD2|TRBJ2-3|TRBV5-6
CASSHEGPGTSGTDTQYF
TGTGCCAGCAGCCACGAAGGCCCCGGGACTAGCGGCACAGATACGCAGTATTTT